These T cell receptor beta chains were read from a single sample in a study of CD8 T cells in Susac syndrome. TCRdb re-called the immunoSEQ multiplex PCR reads with MiXCR, one entry per CDR3 protein. The table shows under 95,000 distinct CDR3 sequences, with 90% to 95% occurring only once. The specimen sequenced was CD4+ T cells from PBMCs. All receptors come from a human donor with Susac syndrome. Both conserved end residues are part of each CDR3. D genes are given only for firm matches. The size of a clone is reported for some rows only, either as once, few or many, or as a class for expanded clones.

j_call v_call clone_size d_call cdr3_aa cdr3_nt
TRBJ2-5 TRBV21-1 - - CASSKREGLETQYF TGTGCCAGCAGCAAACGGGAGGGGTTGGAGACCCAGTACTTC
TRBJ2-7 TRBV9 - - CASSVGSGSSYEQYF TGTGCCAGCAGCGTAGGAAGCGGGTCCTCCTACGAGCAGTACTTC
TRBJ2-7 TRBV2 - TRBD1 CASSGPGQGRDF TGTGCCAGCAGCGGACCGGGACAGGGTAGAGACTTC
TRBJ2-7 TRBV18 - - CASSPGVPVYEQYF TGTGCCAGCTCACCAGGGGTCCCCGTCTACGAGCAGTACTTC
TRBJ2-5 TRBV10-3 - TRBD2 CAISPTSGGAQYQETQYF TGTGCCATCAGCCCGACTAGCGGGGGGGCCCAGTATCAAGAGACCCAGTACTTC
TRBJ2-5 TRBV4-3 once TRBD1 CASSQTGRWETQYF TGCGCCAGCAGCCAGACAGGGCGGTGGGAGACCCAGTACTTC
TRBJ1-1 TRBV4-1 - - CASSQESGDSLNTEAFF TGCGCCAGCAGCCAAGAATCCGGCGACAGTTTGAACACTGAAGCTTTCTTT
TRBJ2-5 TRBV5-1 once TRBD1 CASSLESGTGQETQYF TGCGCCAGCAGCTTGGAAAGCGGGACAGGGCAAGAGACCCAGTACTTC
TRBJ1-1 TRBV9 - - CASSVDIANTEAFF TGTGCCAGCAGCGTTGACATAGCGAACACTGAAGCTTTCTTT
TRBJ2-5 TRBV20-1 - - CSAKGREETQYF TGCAGTGCTAAAGGGAGAGAAGAGACCCAGTACTTC
TRBJ1-1 TRBV7-2 - - CASSLELGNTAEAFF TGTGCCAGCAGCTTAGAACTCGGAAATACTGCTGAAGCTTTCTTT
TRBJ2-1 TRBV20-1 - TRBD2 CSARRLAQSSYNEQFF TGCAGTGCTAGGAGACTAGCGCAAAGCTCCTACAATGAGCAGTTCTTC
TRBJ2-4 TRBV7-2 - - CASNIPRGSADIQYF TGTGCCAGCAACATACCGAGGGGCTCGGCAGACATTCAGTACTTC
TRBJ2-3 TRBV19 - - CATRGETDTQYF TGTGCCACCCGAGGGGAGACAGATACGCAGTATTTT
TRBJ2-7 TRBV18 - TRBD1 CASSPLGPGTGASYEQYF TGTGCCAGCTCACCACTCGGCCCCGGGACAGGGGCTTCCTACGAGCAGTACTTC
TRBJ1-4 TRBV7-2 - TRBD1 CASSGYQGAREKLFF TGTGCCAGCAGCGGATACCAGGGGGCGCGCGAAAAACTGTTTTTT
TRBJ2-6 TRBV4-1 - - CASSQDVRGAGANVLTF TGCGCCAGCAGCCAAGATGTCAGGGGGGCTGGGGCCAACGTCCTGACTTTC
TRBJ2-5 TRBV7-6 - TRBD2 CASSLKVAGGGETQYF TGTGCCAGCAGCTTAAAGGTGGCGGGGGGCGGAGAGACCCAGTACTTC
TRBJ1-4 TRBV20-1 - - CSARVTINEKLFF TGCAGTGCTAGAGTGACGATTAATGAAAAACTGTTTTTT
TRBJ1-2 TRBV23-1 - TRBD1 CASTPKRDSLNYGYTF TGCGCCAGCACTCCTAAGCGGGACAGCCTTAACTATGGCTACACCTTC
TRBJ1-2 TRBV6-1 - TRBD1 CASRIPEGQGYYGYTF TGTGCCAGCAGGATCCCAGAGGGACAGGGATACTATGGCTACACCTTC
TRBJ1-1 TRBV27 once TRBD1 CASSLWGQSGEAFF TGTGCCAGCAGTCTTTGGGGACAGTCTGGAGAAGCTTTCTTT
TRBJ2-1 TRBV9 - - CASSVDRNNEQFF TGTGCCAGCAGCGTAGACAGGAACAATGAGCAGTTCTTC
TRBJ2-7 TRBV20-1 - TRBD1 CSARGQDRGFEQYF TGCAGTGCTAGAGGTCAGGACAGGGGGTTCGAGCAGTACTTC
TRBJ1-6 TRBV11-2 - - CASSPERDSPLHF TGTGCCAGCAGCCCAGAGCGGGATTCACCCCTCCACTTT
TRBJ2-3 TRBV20-1 - - CSAEADTQYF TGCAGTGCTGAAGCAGATACGCAGTATTTT
TRBJ2-1 TRBV4-1 once - CASSQDRLEQFF TGCGCCAGCAGCCAAGATAGGCTTGAGCAGTTCTTC
TRBJ2-3 TRBV7-2 - - CASSSGGLQEYF TGTGCCAGCAGCTCCGGGGGACTTCAGGAGTATTTT
TRBJ2-7 TRBV12-3/TRBV12-4 - - CASARPLSEQYF TGTGCCAGCGCTAGGCCTTTGAGCGAGCAGTACTTC
TRBJ2-5 TRBV29-1 - TRBD1 CSVSVGGAEGETQYF TGCAGCGTTTCTGTAGGGGGCGCCGAGGGAGAGACCCAGTACTTC
TRBJ1-2 TRBV6-5 - - CASSPSRVGGYTF TGTGCCAGCAGTCCAAGTCGGGTAGGGGGCTACACCTTC
TRBJ2-2 TRBV27 - - CASSLGPRVETGELFF TGTGCCAGCAGTTTAGGGCCCAGGGTGGAAACCGGGGAGCTGTTTTTT
TRBJ2-4 TRBV28 - TRBD2 CASSLLAGDEKAKNIQYF TGTGCCAGCAGTTTGCTAGCGGGGGACGAGAAAGCCAAAAACATTCAGTACTTC
TRBJ1-5 TRBV7-2 - - CASSFAGSIQPQHF TGTGCCAGCAGCTTCGCGGGGAGTATACAGCCCCAGCATTTT
TRBJ2-7 TRBV20-1 - - CSARVSRGWYEQYF TGCAGTGCTAGAGTATCTCGGGGGTGGTACGAGCAGTACTTC
TRBJ1-6 TRBV20-1 - - CSARPGLYNSPLHF TGCAGTGCTAGGCCCGGGCTCTATAATTCACCCCTCCACTTT
TRBJ2-7 TRBV6-5 - TRBD2 CASSDAGGRYEQYF TGTGCCAGCAGCGATGCGGGGGGCCGGTACGAGCAGTACTTC
TRBJ2-1 TRBV7-2 - - CASSLVPERYNEQFF TGTGCCAGCAGCTTAGTACCAGAACGATACAATGAGCAGTTCTTC
TRBJ1-6 TRBV23-1 - TRBD1 CASSQSRGRGSPLHF TGCGCCAGCAGTCAATCGAGGGGGCGAGGTTCACCCCTCCACTTT
TRBJ2-6 TRBV14 - - CASSRYSGANVLTF TGTGCCAGCAGTCGATACTCTGGGGCCAACGTCCTGACTTTC
TRBJ2-6 TRBV9 - TRBD1 CASSEGIYRGRSGANVLTF TGTGCCAGCAGCGAGGGGATTTACAGGGGGCGGTCCGGGGCCAACGTCCTGACTTTC
TRBJ1-1 TRBV9 - - CASSVVVPNTEAFF TGTGCCAGCAGCGTAGTAGTCCCGAACACTGAAGCTTTCTTT